This T cell receptor (beta chain) was sequenced during a study of glioma-infiltrating T cells after dendritic cell vaccination. The time point here: after dendritic cell vaccination, including at tumor progression/relapse. CDR3 length equals 15 residues. Germline assignment: CDR1 GTSNPN and CDR2 SVGIG (reference sequence). Unmatched junction bases numbered 5, after V lost 4 bases and J lost 3 bases. Using immunoSEQ multiplex PCR, the repertoire was profiled, and TCRdb retains in-frame clones only, with some absent. This table has over 75,000 clones, around four fifths appearing once. The specimen comprised blood, sampled after dendritic cell vaccination. This sequence was found in a human donor with glioblastoma. The rearrangement uses TRBV30 and TRBJ2-1, with TRBD2 matching over 11 bases. The DNA of the CDR3 is TGTGCCTGGACCTCCGGGACTAGCGGCTACAATGAGCAGTTCTTC. Amino acids: CAWTSGTSGYNEQFF.